This T cell receptor beta chain was recorded in a study of T cell responses to AZD1222 COVID-19 vaccine. Pooled together were second doses at about 4 or about 12 weeks. Overall study findings and caveats: Vaccination with two AZD1222 doses was followed by a rise in Spike-specific TCR breadth and depth. Possibly, clonal diversity was underestimated; donors were largely white British and included more females. Without day 14 samples, only post-peak T cell repertoires were studied.

This clone was counted once. Its specificity is not known. Germline assignment: CDR1 SGHDN and CDR2 FVKESK. The CDR3 is made up of 13 amino acids. Between the trimmed V and J ends, which lost 2 bases and 5 bases, there was a span of 8 bases. The assay was immunoSEQ multiplex PCR, and TCRdb's table has in-frame clones only and misses some. The table has nearly 110,000 clones, about nine tenths seen once; the top ten hold 8%. The sample was peripheral blood, taken 28 days after the second AZD1222 dose. This chain links TRBV14 with TRBJ2-3; possibly TRBD1 for D (5 bases). This receptor was obtained from an adult who received the AZD1222 COVID-19 vaccine. For the CDR3, the DNA is TGTGCCAGCAGCCAACTTAGGGGAGATACGCAGTATTTT. This gives the protein CASSQLRGDTQYF.